The TCR beta chain described here comes from a study of blood T cell repertoires in COVID-19. Study details: The samples span acute and convalescent COVID-19 from the United States, Italy and Spain.

The CDR3 is made up of 17 amino acids. Germline-derived CDR1 and CDR2 are SGHRS and YFSETQ. V trimming: 3 bases; J trimming: 4 bases; junction bases outside the gene matches: 12. The method was immunoSEQ multiplex PCR; TCRdb's version includes in-frame clones alone and lacks a portion of them. The data show around 140,000 clones, more than 70% seen once. Specimen: peripheral blood. V is TRBV5-1 and J is TRBJ2-1; 8 bases line up with TRBD2. This clonotype was obtained from a man in his sixties with acute or convalescent COVID-19. CDR3 sequence: CASSSSSGSGGYNEQFF. Written as DNA, the CDR3 is TGCGCCAGCAGCTCCTCATCAGGGAGCGGGGGTTACAATGAGCAGTTCTTC.